This is a list of T cell receptor beta chains from one sample in a study of cytomegalovirus exposure and HLA in healthy donors. Repertoires were generated with immunoSEQ multiplex PCR, while TCRdb's copy carries only in-frame clones and drops some. This sample has approximately 130,000 clones, with 60% to 85% found just once. The sequencing sample was made of PBMCs. The source is a man aged 30-40 years in good health and CMV-seronegative. CDR3s include the opening cysteine and the closing phenylalanine or tryptophan. A D gene is named only where the DNA matches it firmly. Not every row has a clone size; where given, it reads once, few, many or a size class.

-	TRBV27	TRBD1	TRBJ2-3	TGTGCCAGCACCCGACGGGACAGTGGCACAGATACGCAGTATTTT	CASTRRDSGTDTQYF
-	TRBV7-3	-	TRBJ2-1	TGTGCCAGCAGCTTACGCAATGAGGGCAATGAGCAGTTCTTC	CASSLRNEGNEQFF
-	TRBV27	TRBD1	TRBJ1-6	TGTGCCAGCCGGGGACAGTATAATTCACCCCTCCACTTT	CASRGQYNSPLHF
-	TRBV6-5	TRBD1	TRBJ1-2	TGTGCCAGCAGGAGGACAGGGGGAGCCGGCTACACCTTC	CASRRTGGAGYTF
-	TRBV13	TRBD2	TRBJ2-1	TGTGCCAGCAGCCCAACAGCGGGAGGGAACAATGAGCAGTTCTTC	CASSPTAGGNNEQFF
few	TRBV5-1	TRBD2	TRBJ2-2	TGCGCCAGTGGGACTAGCGGGGGCACCGGGGAGCTGTTTTTT	CASGTSGGTGELFF
few	TRBV7-8	-	TRBJ1-5	TGTGCCAGCAGCTTAGCCTCAGGGCCCTTAAGCAATCAGCCCCAGCATTTT	CASSLASGPLSNQPQHF
-	TRBV11-2	TRBD1	TRBJ1-2	TGTGCCAGCACCGAAGACAGGGAGGACTATGGCTACACCTTC	CASTEDREDYGYTF
-	TRBV7-9	TRBD1	TRBJ2-5	TGTGCCAGCAGCCTACCCTCCGGGACAGGCGAAGAGACCCAGTACTTC	CASSLPSGTGEETQYF
once	TRBV7-3	TRBD2	TRBJ2-1	TGTGCCAGCAGCTTATTGGCTAGCGGGAACTACAATGAGCAGTTCTTC	CASSLLASGNYNEQFF
-	TRBV7-9	TRBD1	TRBJ1-4	TGTGCCAGCAGCCCGGGACAGTCGAATGAAAAACTGTTTTTT	CASSPGQSNEKLFF
-	TRBV25-1	-	TRBJ1-5	TGTGCCAGCAGTGACAGGAGGGTGGGGTACCAGCCCCAGCATTTT	CASSDRRVGYQPQHF